The clone carrying this TCR beta chain was picked up a small number of times. V gave up 7 bases and J gave up 9 bases; unmatched junction bases: 9. The CDR3 loop spans 13 amino acids. Germline V gene data show CDR1 as MNHEY and CDR2 as SVGAGI. They ran version v3.0 of the immunoSEQ assay at survey level. Profiling relied on immunoSEQ multiplex PCR, and the TCRdb table lists in-frame clones only, not all of them. The sample contains more than 30,000 clones, 75% to 85% of which appear only once. The source of the sample is a study of long-term antiretroviral therapy in people with HIV. The TCR was taken from a man aged 18 to 29 with HIV. The source material was unsorted PBMCs, sampled 1.9 years after starting antiretroviral therapy. The genes are TRBV6-5 and TRBJ2-5; 9 positions match TRBD2. The CDR3 is CASTEGLARSQYF. CDR3 in DNA: TGTGCCAGCACTGAGGGACTAGCACGATCCCAGTACTTC.